This TCR beta chain was retrieved from a study of regulatory T cells in long-lasting Graves disease. Broader study findings: Examination was confined to peripheral blood, excluding thyroid tissue.

About this clonotype itself: No antigen is known for it.

Per germline, CDR1 WSHSY and CDR2 SAAADI. This CDR3 is 14 amino acids long. V was trimmed by 8 bases and J by 2 bases, leaving 16 bases between them. Specified time point: newly diagnosed GD, antithyroid drugs for less than 3 months. Construction of the TCR library relied on RNA isolated from PBMCs. Arm-PCR of CDR3 regions and iRepertoire HTBI primers were the basis on which TCR beta libraries were built. TCRdb itself ran the multiplex PCR reads through MiXCR, one entry per CDR3 protein. The sample carries 550,000 or so distinct CDR3 sequences, around 12% recorded once. This same sample was also part of a study on T cells in Graves' hyperthyroidism and ophthalmopathy.

V is TRBV10-2 and J is TRBJ2-7; perhaps TRBD2 as D (6 bases). The TCR originated in a woman aged 30 to 39 with Graves disease. The sequencing used peripheral blood mononuclear cells (PBMCs), collected at new diagnosis, from a patient treated with antithyroid drugs. The CDR3 nucleotides read TGCGCCAGCGTGAGCCCGGGGGTACCCTACGAGCAGTACTTC. It codes for CASVSPGVPYEQYF.